This T cell receptor beta chain was captured by sequencing in a study of T cell repertoires in cytomegalovirus infection. As for the study in general: Carrying CMV and the relevant HLA type showed in public TCR beta signatures.

The CDR3 consists of 15 residues. The ends were cut back, 2 bases at V and 6 bases at J, with 17 bases in the middle. From germline, CDR1 is SGHRS and CDR2 YFSETQ. Study-level results: HLA-C-restricted TCR beta clonotypes specific for CMV led the ex vivo response. Summed frequency of shared TCR beta families picked out CMV carriers who also had the relevant HLA.

From the reads, TCRdb called clonotypes with MiXCR, one entry per CDR3 protein. The repertoire holds around 490,000 distinct CDR3 sequences, with approximately 26% as singletons. Comment on this clonotype: Its antigen is undetermined.

This sequence joins TRBV5-1 and TRBJ1-2, with D possibly matching TRBD1 (5 bases). The specimen sequenced was PBMCs. The sequence was obtained from a human donor in good health (CMV status not recorded). Some clones in this sample may be carry-over from other donors' samples. Here the CDR3 reads CASSFAGKSKDGYTF. DNA for the CDR3: TGCGCCAGCAGCTTCGCAGGGAAGAGTAAGGATGGCTACACCTTC.